The text below deals with one T cell receptor (beta chain). Germline V gene data show CDR1 as MNHEY and CDR2 as SVGEGT. The CDR3 loop spans 15 amino acids. V was clipped by 2 bases and J by 4 bases, with 12 bases between them. TCRdb analysed the RT-PCR reads with MiXCR anew, one entry per CDR3 protein. The sample holds about a million distinct CDR3 sequences, more than 15% seen once. This sample was taken from a study of patients and donors after allogeneic stem cell transplantation. The sequence was collected from a human donor who was either an allogeneic HSCT recipient or a stem cell or donor lymphocyte infusion donor (not recorded which). It is not recorded whose cells these are; they may come from a transplant donor. Sequencing used blood, either unsorted or a sorted T cell fraction (not recorded which). This chain connects TRBV6-2 or TRBV6-3 to TRBJ1-5; a possible D gene is TRBD1 (5 bases). CDR3 in DNA: TGTGCCAGCAGTTACGGAGTGGAGGGGAATCAGCCCCAGCATTTT. The encoded protein is CASSYGVEGNQPQHF.